A selection of T cell receptor beta chains follows, all from one sample in a study of CD8 T cell repertoires and HIV-1 epitope variants. Clones were read by immunoSEQ multiplex PCR, and TCRdb kept only the in-frame ones, dropping some. Of around 5,000 clones listed, 60% to 70% are singletons. For these TCRs, the target antigens are not known. Sequenced sample: cultured CD8+ T cells derived from PBMCs. The receptors derive from a male donor with HIV. Each CDR3 is given with its conserved first and last residue. Clone size is given for some rows only: seen once, a few or many times, or a class if the clone is expanded.

j_call	v_call	clone_size	cdr3_aa
TRBJ2-7	TRBV27	few	CASSFGTHYEQYF
TRBJ2-1	TRBV13	-	CASSLQGSSYNEQFF
TRBJ2-7	TRBV6-6	few	CASSYGASYEQYF
TRBJ1-1	TRBV5-6	-	CASSLVGTDEAFF
TRBJ2-7	TRBV29-1	-	CSGLGQFYEQYF
TRBJ2-1	TRBV10-1	-	CASSELEGQNAQFF
TRBJ2-4	TRBV28	-	CASSFPGPLGDIQYF
TRBJ1-1	TRBV9	-	CASSPTGGGTEAFF
TRBJ2-1	TRBV5-1	-	CASSLRAGEQFF
TRBJ2-7	TRBV6-1	medium-sized	CASSARDNGYEQYF
TRBJ2-5	TRBV6-1	once	CASREIGLAQETQYF
TRBJ2-2	TRBV10-3	-	CAISEPTSGLGELFF
TRBJ1-2	TRBV4-3	-	CASSQLPDGIEGYTF
TRBJ2-1	TRBV19	-	CASSPRLAGGNEQFF
TRBJ2-5	TRBV7-9	-	CASSSGHPQETQYF
TRBJ2-4	TRBV2	-	CASSGRVGENIQYF
TRBJ2-3	TRBV7-9	-	CASSPPAGAYTQYF
TRBJ2-2	TRBV5-1	-	CASSLDTGSTGELFF
TRBJ2-7	TRBV5-1	-	CASSLGSAPIYEQYF
TRBJ2-7	TRBV28	-	CASSFWASGGDEQYF
TRBJ2-5	TRBV30	once	CAWQDRGGETQYF
TRBJ2-7	TRBV5-4	-	CASSSWDTYYEQYF
TRBJ2-7	TRBV11-3	-	CASSLDGTGAYEQYF
TRBJ2-5	TRBV28	-	CASSETGYQETQYF
TRBJ2-7	TRBV10-3	once	CAISESLLADEQYF
TRBJ2-7	TRBV28	-	CASTLGVGGRSEQYF
TRBJ1-4	TRBV7-9	-	CASSLVGTEKLFF
TRBJ1-3	TRBV4-1	-	CASSQYTSSGNTIYF
TRBJ2-7	TRBV27	-	CASSSGQGDSYEQYF
TRBJ2-3	TRBV4-2	-	CASSQLEGVSDTQYF
TRBJ1-2	TRBV2	-	CASSDQGRAYGYTF
TRBJ1-5	TRBV7-8	-	CASSQRWDQPQHF
TRBJ1-5	TRBV6-5	-	CASSVDTDNYQPQHF
TRBJ1-1	TRBV28	-	CASSLSRGTEAFF
TRBJ2-3	TRBV5-6	-	CASSLGGGGDTQYF
TRBJ1-5	TRBV4-1	few	CASSEEWGLNQPQHF
TRBJ2-7	TRBV4-1	-	CASSQDSSSPYEQYF
TRBJ2-2	TRBV6-1	-	CASRRQGDTGELFF
TRBJ2-7	TRBV28	-	CASSLLTSGKGEQYF
TRBJ2-7	TRBV5-6	-	CASSLATQYEQYF
TRBJ1-5	TRBV7-9	-	CASSLGNQPQHF
TRBJ2-7	TRBV19	-	CASSMEDRRISYEQYF
TRBJ1-4	TRBV28	few	CASSLSVSEDATNEKLFF
TRBJ2-2	TRBV7-7	-	CASSLDRPNTGELFF
TRBJ2-7	TRBV29-1	-	CSVGTSGRSNEYEQYF
TRBJ2-7	TRBV18	-	CASSPTQDGWSEQYF
TRBJ1-2	TRBV7-8	-	CASSSQSPGHGYTF